This TCR beta chain was recorded in a study of Graves' ophthalmopathy and Graves' hyperthyroidism listed by TCRdb under 2018. At the level of the whole study: Peripheral blood samples were taken at the time of initial diagnosis, before any treatment was given. The study used signatures of the TCR beta repertoire to tell Graves' ophthalmopathy apart from Graves' hyperthyroidism and to predict which patients would progress to ophthalmopathy. In total, 135 blood samples were TCR-sequenced: roughly 45 ophthalmopathy, under 85 hyperthyroidism and approximately 17 hyperthyroidism-to-ophthalmopathy patients. To explore V-J signatures that separate ophthalmopathy from hyperthyroidism, a discovery set of more than 95 patients was enrolled, consisting of about 45 with ophthalmopathy and roughly 59 with stable hyperthyroidism. An independent validation cohort was composed of around 19 hyperthyroidism patients and about 17 patients who later progressed from hyperthyroidism to ophthalmopathy. T-cell repertoires of thyroid tissue and blood were compared in 5 or 6 hyperthyroidism patients. Following sampling, methimazole starting at 30 mg daily was administered to hyperthyroidism patients, and high-dose intravenous methylprednisolone was administered to ophthalmopathy patients. For training and testing, the 100 or so patients in the discovery cohort were randomly divided in a 7:3 ratio.

For repertoire sequencing, TCR beta CDR3 regions were amplified from RNA transcripts. A first-round RT-PCR used HTBI primers with the Qiagen OneStep RT-PCR kit, followed by a second-round multiplex PCR, size selection and purification. Libraries were sequenced paired-end with 100 bp reads on an Illumina HiSeq2000. Regarding the original processing steps: SOAPnuke was used to process the reads, throwing out any read that had adapters, had uncalled bases, had a mean Phred below 15, or lacked an exact constant-primer or identifier match. COPE v1.2.5 was used to merge the high-quality paired reads. Each unique nucleotide sequence was defined as a clonotype, and clonotypes were aligned to IMGT TRB V, D and J references with MiTCR v1.1. The analysis was limited to V-J combinations with a frequency above 0.0001, which together covered 99.2% of the repertoires. For each V-J combination, a TCR clonal expansion and chaos score was defined as F50 clonal expansion divided by the chaos observed in the TCRdist matrix. Welch's t-statistics and random forest were used to reduce the features to 10 to 15 V-J combinations, which were then used as input to a naive Bayes classifier. The Morisita-Horn index was used to measure how similar the thyroid and blood repertoires were. TCRdb reanalyzed the raw reads on its own, using fastp at Q25 for trimming and MiXCR for clone calling, and kept in-frame beta chains. Rows are combined by CDR3 protein, so each entry shows the most common genes and DNA. TCRdb's processing, not the authors' own work, is the source of the V and J calls. This sample has over 150,000 distinct CDR3 sequences in its table, and less than 45% of those were observed once. Of the sample, 5.8% is held by the ten largest clones.

As to this clonotype: Its antigen has not been determined. Base qualities are missing; no much larger clone stands one base away.

Study-level results and caveats: In validation, the model predicted ophthalmopathy progression with 55% to 71% sensitivity and about 77% specificity; some 13 predicted patients were CT-confirmed with GO in a median of about 6.2 months. Sample size was not predetermined statistically, and investigators were not blinded to group allocation. Ophthalmopathy was separated from stable hyperthyroidism by the 13-signature model with roughly 88% sensitivity and less than 82% specificity in cross-validation and with 80%/75% in the test set. Most expanded thyroid clonotypes with frequency above 0.001 were also detected in blood, suggesting blood repertoires may reflect the thyroid immune response.

From a lookup of the germline V gene, CDR1 and CDR2 are MDHEN and SYDVKM. V sheds 8 bases and J sheds 3 bases, leaving 19 bases between their ends. Reading from cysteine to phenylalanine, the CDR3 counts 15 amino acids. Only the CDR3 region is kept as DNA, spanning 45 bases read in frame from base 1. Patients with ophthalmopathy had moderately to severely active disease, with a Clinical Activity Score of 3 or more, a NOSPECS grade of 4 or more, and a disease duration of less than 3 months. Patients with other autoimmune diseases, uncontrolled infections, pregnancy or lactation were excluded. Clinical symptoms, serum thyroxine, TRAb, thyroid ultrasound and orbital computed tomography formed the basis of the diagnosis. PBMCs were isolated from 10 ml of fresh peripheral blood by Ficoll-Paque density gradient centrifugation. Total RNA was extracted using Trizol reagent, and RNA quality was checked on an Agilent 2100 Bioanalyzer.

This sequence was found in a woman aged 40 to 55 with Graves' ophthalmopathy. Donor details come from another sample of the same person, matched by shared clones. Sequencing was done on a sample of peripheral blood. Recombination linked TRBV28 to TRBJ1-2; tentative D gene TRBD1, with 5 bases matching. The DNA sequence reads TGTGCCAGCTCCGCAGCGGGGCAAAGTGACTATGGCTACACCTTC. Its coded protein is CASSAAGQSDYGYTF.